The sequence of this T cell receptor beta chain was determined in a study of human T cells and chemical hapten exposure. Study details: There were weekly diphenylcyclopropenone doses to the scalp for patients throughout the roughly 23-week study. Study-wide results and limits: Those TCRs sitting above 1 in 1000 frequency stayed the same with DPC sensitization. In the PT1 data, expanded TCR counts showed a positive correlation with patch test score.

TCRdb used MiXCR to reprocess the RACE reads, holding one entry per CDR3 protein. The sample holds around 67,000 distinct CDR3 sequences, 7.5% to 9.5% seen once. This clonotype was counted only a few times. Antigen: not known. The V and J ends lost 3 bases and 10 bases, in that order; junction bases with no gene match: 2. CDR3 size: 12 residues. The time point denotes: patch test 2, 6 weeks after DPC sensitization. Stated treatment: therapeutic diphenylcyclopropenone sensitization with weekly scalp DPC. Unfractionated whole blood yielded the extracted total RNA. This chain uses TRBV12-3 or TRBV12-4 with TRBJ2-1; 8 bases match TRBD1. The sequence was collected from a woman aged 50 to 60 with alopecia areata. Some clones in this sample may be carry-over from other donors' samples. Sequencing was performed on whole blood, taken in connection with sensitization to the hapten diphenylcyclopropenone (DPC). CDR3 in amino acids: CASSFTGGEQFF. CDR3 coding DNA: TGTGCCAGCAGTTTTACAGGGGGAGAGCAGTTCTTC.